What follows are 27 T cell receptor beta chains derived from one specimen sequenced in a study of blood T cells in healthy people across ages. For the second PCR, which ran for roughly 6 to 12 cycles, a sample-barcoded 5' primer and a J-beta primer mix were used. TCRdb re-called the 5' RACE reads through MiXCR, storing one row per CDR3 protein. The sample has about 1.5 million distinct CDR3 sequences, around 42% seen once. Source material: blood. The source is a woman under 30 in good health.

This clonotype came up many times. The chain carries TRBV7-2 and TRBJ2-3; D gene ambiguous. The CDR3 length is 15 residues. Germline V lookup: CDR1 SGHTA, CDR2 FQGNSA. The V and J ends lost 0 bases and 2 bases respectively, with 9 bases between them. The CDR3 bases are TGTGCCAGCAGCTTAGCGGCAGGAGACACAGATACGCAGTATTTT. Translated, it gives CASSLAAGDTDTQYF.

This clonotype was observed a few times. The CDR3 here is CASTPRGDSYEQYF. For the CDR3, the DNA is TGTGCCAGCACCCCAAGAGGGGACTCCTACGAGCAGTACTTC. The chain has TRBV3-1 and TRBJ2-7; D may match TRBD1 or TRBD2 (5 bases each). The V and J ends lost 7 bases and 0 bases respectively, with 13 bases between them. Germline-derived CDR1 and CDR2 are LGHDT and YNNKEL (reference sequence). This CDR3 contains 14 residues.

The genes are TRBV4-1 and TRBJ1-2; 8 nucleotides align to TRBD1. V shed 4 bases and J 4 bases; nucleotides not matched to a gene: 11. Germline V gives CDR1 MGHRA, CDR2 YSYEKL. This CDR3 is 16 amino acids long. CDR3 loop: CASSPITDRDLYGYTF. The CDR3 bases are TGCGCCAGCAGCCCAATAACGGACAGGGACCTCTATGGCTACACCTTC.

This chain joins TRBV27 and TRBJ1-2, with a possible D match to TRBD1 (5 bases). Germline CDR1 MNHEY, CDR2 SMNVEV (reference sequence). V was shortened by 5 bases and J by 6 bases, with 22 bases between the two germline ends. This CDR3 region has 16 residues. CDR3 region: CASSTTRVGGVDGYTF. CDR3 nucleotide sequence: TGTGCCAGCAGTACTACCCGGGTGGGGGGAGTTGATGGCTACACCTTC.

CDR3 amino acids: CASSFAGPGQSNTGELFF. CDR3 nucleotide sequence: TGCGCCAGCAGCTTCGCGGGTCCGGGACAGTCGAACACCGGGGAGCTGTTTTTT. This chain uses TRBV5-1 with TRBJ2-2; 7 nucleotides line up with TRBD1. Losses at the gene ends were 2 bases for V and 0 bases for J; bases not matched to a gene: 10. CDR3 size: 18 residues. Germline loops: CDR1 SGHRS, CDR2 YFSETQ.

The chain employs TRBV21-1 and TRBJ2-1; no check of the table's D call, TRBD2, against the DNA was made. TRBV21-1 is classified as a pseudogene. This CDR3 comprises 16 residues. CDR3: CASSQRAGGAYNEQFF. CDR3 in DNA: TGTGCCAGCAGCCAAAGGGCGGGAGGCGCGTACAATGAGCAGTTCTTC.

This chain uses TRBV5-1 with TRBJ2-5, with TRBD1 as a possible D gene (6 bases). CDR3 length equals 12 residues. Trimming took off 4 bases at V and 11 bases at J, with 15 bases between the two ends. Germline assignment: CDR1 SGHRS and CDR2 YFSETQ. In nucleotides, the CDR3 is TGCGCCAGCAGCCGGGACACCAATGAGCAGTACTTC. As protein: CASSRDTNEQYF.

The V call is TRBV9, the J call TRBJ2-3; possibly TRBD2 for D (5 bases). CDR3 length: 15 residues. Germline V gives CDR1 SGDLS, CDR2 YYNGEE. V lost 6 bases to trimming and J lost 5 bases, with 19 bases between them. CDR3 sequence reads: CASTPEGRSQDTQYF. CDR3 bases: TGTGCCAGCACCCCAGAGGGAAGGTCCCAAGATACGCAGTATTTT.

The chain recombines TRBV12-3 or TRBV12-4 with TRBJ2-7, with TRBD1 matching 8 bases. V lost 5 bases, J lost 5 bases, and 14 bases stayed unmatched. The CDR3 runs to 16 residues. The CDR3 bases are TGTGCCAGCAGTACGACAGGGGAAGGCGACCATAACGAGCAGTACTTC. Amino acid sequence: CASSTTGEGDHNEQYF.

The chain carries TRBV7-8 and TRBJ2-5, with 8 bases matching TRBD1. Trimming removed 5 bases from V and 5 bases from J; junction bases left unmatched: 13. Germline CDR1 and CDR2: SGHVS and FQNEAQ. The CDR3 covers 16 residues. The DNA of the CDR3 is TGTGCCAGCAGCCCCACCCCGACAGGGGCAATGGAGACCCAGTACTTC. It is translated as CASSPTPTGAMETQYF.

This clonotype was recorded at least ten times. The V and J genes are TRBV6-2 or TRBV6-3 and TRBJ2-3; 9 positions match TRBD2. V gave up 5 bases and J gave up 5 bases; unmatched junction bases: 5. The CDR3 loop spans 14 amino acids. Germline CDR1 is MNHEY and CDR2 is SVGEGT. CDR3 sequence reads: CASSPSGAQDTQYF. DNA of the CDR3: TGTGCCAGCAGTCCTAGCGGGGCCCAAGATACGCAGTATTTT.

This chain joins TRBV28 and TRBJ2-7; TRBD1 matches at 7 bases. CDR1 and CDR2 from the germline V gene are MDHEN and SYDVKM. J was trimmed by 0 bases and V by 2 bases; bases with no gene match: 19. The CDR3 is 20 residues long. In DNA, the CDR3 is TGTGCCAGCAGTTTAGGTCACACCGGGACAGCTACCTTTCACTCCTACGAGCAGTACTTC. Encoded protein: CASSLGHTGTATFHSYEQYF. The whole variable domain, filled in from reference TRBV28 and TRBJ2-7, reads DVKVTQSSRYLVKRTGEKVFLECVQDMDHENMFWYRQDPGLGLRLIYFSYDVKMKEKGDIPEGYSVSREKKERFSLILESASTNQTSMYLCASSLGHTGTATFHSYEQYFGPGTRLTVT.

The sample holds many counts of this clonotype. The chain recombines TRBV6-4 with TRBJ2-3; D uncertain. The CDR3 consists of 13 residues. Trimming shortened V by 3 bases and J by 2 bases, and 6 bases separated the two germline ends. The V gene's germline CDR1 is MRHNA and CDR2 SNTAGT. The CDR3 sequence is CASSEVVTDTQYF. In nucleotides, the CDR3 is TGTGCCAGCAGTGAGGTGGTCACAGATACGCAGTATTTT.

CDR3 protein: CSAPRDYLKDEQYF. In DNA, the CDR3 is TGCAGTGCTCCACGGGACTATTTGAAGGATGAGCAGTACTTC. The chain recombines TRBV20-1 with TRBJ2-7; 7 nucleotides agree with TRBD2. V was clipped by 5 bases and J by 7 bases; unmatched bases: 14. Germline V gene data show CDR1 as DFQATT and CDR2 as SNEGSKA (reference sequence). This CDR3 has 14 residues.

The V gene is TRBV7-9, the J gene TRBJ2-1; TRBD2 aligns across 8 bases. Germline CDR1 reads SEHNR; CDR2 reads FQNEAQ (reference sequence). The CDR3 covers 17 residues. Germline trimming cut 1 base from V and 0 bases from J; bases unmatched to any gene: 5. The CDR3 sequence is CASSLVKRESSYNEQFF. CDR3 coding DNA: TGTGCCAGCAGCTTAGTCAAGCGGGAGAGCTCCTACAATGAGCAGTTCTTC.

J is TRBJ2-1 and V is TRBV7-6; TRBD2 agrees at 8 bases. The ends lost 8 bases at V and 3 bases at J; junction bases unmatched: 9. Germline V gene lookup returns CDR1 SGHVS and CDR2 FNYEAQ. This CDR3 has 15 amino acids. This CDR3 reads CASGAGASLYNEQFF. The CDR3, as DNA: TGTGCCAGCGGAGCGGGAGCGTCTCTCTACAATGAGCAGTTCTTC.

In this sample, this clonotype turned up once. V and J are TRBV6-1 and TRBJ2-1; D is undetermined. Germline lookup yields CDR1 MNHNS and CDR2 SASEGT. This CDR3 is 14 amino acids long. The germline V and J ends were trimmed by 7 bases and 13 bases, with 23 bases remaining between them. The CDR3 spells CASKDLINQETQFF. As DNA, the CDR3 is TGTGCCAGCAAGGATTTGATAAACCAAGAGACCCAGTTCTTC.

The J gene is TRBJ1-2, the V gene TRBV7-6; TRBD1 agrees at 10 bases. The V and J ends lost 5 bases and 11 bases, in that order; junction bases with no gene match: 11. CDR1 is SGHVS and CDR2 is FNYEAQ in the germline V gene. The CDR3 is 14 amino acids. The CDR3: CASSLTGQGGRYTF. The CDR3 DNA follows: TGTGCCAGCAGCCTAACCGGACAGGGGGGGAGGTACACCTTC.

This clonotype was picked up a small number of times. The rearrangement joins TRBV10-3 to TRBJ1-6; TRBD1 is a possible D gene (5 bases). The CDR3 contains 15 residues. CDR1 ENHRY and CDR2 SYGVKD come from the germline V gene. Trimming took 6 bases from V and 4 from J, leaving 13 bases between them. The CDR3 DNA follows: TGTGCCATCAGCGGGGGACCGACTTATAATTCACCCCTCCACTTT. Translated: CAISGGPTYNSPLHF.

This clonotype was observed a few times. This chain uses TRBV6-2 or TRBV6-3 with TRBJ2-7; no definite D call. Deletions cut 0 bases from V and 4 bases from J, with 19 bases between. Germline loops: CDR1 MNHEY, CDR2 SVGEGT. This CDR3 spans 17 amino acids. This CDR3 reads CASSYSSSHAPSYEQYF. DNA of the CDR3: TGTGCCAGCAGTTACTCTTCATCACACGCACCCTCATACGAGCAGTACTTC.

The gene calls are TRBV5-1 and TRBJ2-7; 7 bases align to TRBD2. V dropped 3 bases and J dropped 0; count of bases not matched to a gene: 6. Germline CDR1 reads SGHRS; CDR2 reads YFSETQ. This CDR3 is 15 amino acids long. For the CDR3, the DNA is TGCGCCAGCAGCTCCTGGACTAGGAGCTCCTACGAGCAGTACTTC. This translates into CASSSWTRSSYEQYF.

Concerning this clonotype itself: An end of the junction does not agree with germline; a read error may underlie this. The rearrangement uses TRBV27 and TRBJ2-4, with D perhaps given as TRBD1 or TRBD2 (6 bases each). This CDR3 region has 16 residues. From germline, CDR1 is MNHEY and CDR2 SMNVEV (reference sequence). Here the CDR3 DNA reads TGTGCCAGCGGTTTAGGGGGGAACCTAGCCAAAAACATTCAGTACTTC. Its translation is CASGLGGNLAKNIQYF.

The V gene is TRBV28, the J gene TRBJ1-5; 7 nucleotides align to TRBD1. CDR1 and CDR2 (germline): MDHEN, SYDVKM. The CDR3 length is 16 residues. J gave up 3 bases and V 8 bases, and 13 bases lay outside the gene matches. CDR3 region: CASRSFGTVLNQPQHF. The CDR3 DNA is TGTGCCAGCCGATCATTCGGGACAGTGCTCAATCAGCCCCAGCATTTT.

The rearrangement uses TRBV10-2 and TRBJ2-4; TRBD1 agrees at 9 bases. Near its end, the DNA agrees better with TRBJ2-7, so the J call may be wrong. The CDR3 has 15 amino acids. Germline assignment: CDR1 WSHSY and CDR2 SAAADI. CDR3 sequence (DNA): TGCGCCAGCAGAGAACCGGGACAGGGAAGGAACGAGCAGTACTTC. It specifies CASREPGQGRNEQYF.

The V gene is TRBV12-3 or TRBV12-4, the J gene TRBJ2-1; a weak D match, TRBD1 (5 bases). V was shortened by 7 bases and J by 2 bases, with 9 bases between the two germline ends. This CDR3 has 13 amino acids. The CDR3 protein is CASTQDTYNEQFF. The CDR3 DNA reads as TGTGCCAGCACCCAGGACACCTACAATGAGCAGTTCTTC.

This chain connects TRBV5-1 to TRBJ2-1; TRBD2 aligns across 10 bases. The trim removed 4 bases at V and 7 bases at J, leaving 8 bases unmatched. CDR3 length: 15 amino acids. CDR1 and CDR2 from the germline V gene are SGHRS and YFSETQ. The CDR3 loop is CASSDTSGVWNEQFF. CDR3 bases: TGCGCCAGCAGCGATACTAGCGGGGTGTGGAATGAGCAGTTCTTC.

The genes are TRBV10-3 and TRBJ2-3; possibly TRBD1 for D (5 bases). Germline lookup yields CDR1 ENHRY and CDR2 SYGVKD. There are 23 residues in the CDR3. Trimming stripped 0 bases from V and 3 bases from J, with 34 bases between. The CDR3 here is CAISESYVVGRTTGGRATDTQYF. CDR3 in DNA: TGTGCCATCAGTGAGTCCTACGTTGTAGGCCGAACGACGGGTGGCAGGGCTACAGATACGCAGTATTTT.